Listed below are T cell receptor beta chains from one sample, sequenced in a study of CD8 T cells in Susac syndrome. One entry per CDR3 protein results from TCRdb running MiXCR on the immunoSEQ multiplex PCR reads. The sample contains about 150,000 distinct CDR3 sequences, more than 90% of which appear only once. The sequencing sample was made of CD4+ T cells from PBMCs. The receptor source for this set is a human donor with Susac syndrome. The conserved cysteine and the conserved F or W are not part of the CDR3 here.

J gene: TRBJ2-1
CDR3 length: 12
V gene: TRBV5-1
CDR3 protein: ASSAVTGNNEQF

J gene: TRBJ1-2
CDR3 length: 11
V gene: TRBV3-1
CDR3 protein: ASSQRTGYGYT

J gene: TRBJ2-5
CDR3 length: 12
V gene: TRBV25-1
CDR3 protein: ASSDGQPRETQY

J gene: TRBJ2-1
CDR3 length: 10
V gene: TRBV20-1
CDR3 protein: SAPSGRNEQF

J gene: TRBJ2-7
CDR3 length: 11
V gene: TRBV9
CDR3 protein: ASSTRQGNEQY

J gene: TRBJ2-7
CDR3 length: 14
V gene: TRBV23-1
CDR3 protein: ASSLFIWGTFYEQY

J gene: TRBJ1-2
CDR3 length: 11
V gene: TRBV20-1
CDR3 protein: SARDTRGSGYT

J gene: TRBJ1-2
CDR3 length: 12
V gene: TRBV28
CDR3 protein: ASSGSGFGYGYT

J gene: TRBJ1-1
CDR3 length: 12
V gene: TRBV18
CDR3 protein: ASSPGQGSTEAF

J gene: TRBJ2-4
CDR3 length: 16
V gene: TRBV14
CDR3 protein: ASSQSPSGRAEWNIQY

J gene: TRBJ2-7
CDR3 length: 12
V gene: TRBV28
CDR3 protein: ASSPRRTPYEQY

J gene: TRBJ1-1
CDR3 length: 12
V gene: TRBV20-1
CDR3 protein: SARTTGSDTEAF

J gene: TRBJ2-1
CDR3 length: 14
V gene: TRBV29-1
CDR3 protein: SVVSGAGAAYNEQF

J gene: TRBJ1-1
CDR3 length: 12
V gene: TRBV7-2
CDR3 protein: ASSPYRDTLEAF

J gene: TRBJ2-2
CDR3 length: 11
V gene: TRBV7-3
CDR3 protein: ASSPRALGELF

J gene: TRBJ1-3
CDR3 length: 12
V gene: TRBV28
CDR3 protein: ASISSYPGNTIY

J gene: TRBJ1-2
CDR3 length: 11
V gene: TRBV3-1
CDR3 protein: ASRETGAYGYT

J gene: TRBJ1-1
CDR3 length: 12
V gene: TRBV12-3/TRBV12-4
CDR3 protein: ASSPATGVTEAF

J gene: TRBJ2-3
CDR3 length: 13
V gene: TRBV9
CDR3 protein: ASSVVGRDTDTQY

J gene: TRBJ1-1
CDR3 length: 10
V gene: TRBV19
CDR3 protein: ASGRWNTEAF

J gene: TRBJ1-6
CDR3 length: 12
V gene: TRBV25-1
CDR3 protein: ASSENTDNSPLH

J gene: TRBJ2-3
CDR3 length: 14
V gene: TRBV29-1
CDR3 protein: SCEGLEAGLTDTQY

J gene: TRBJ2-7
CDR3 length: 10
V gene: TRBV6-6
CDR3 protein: ASSPTDYEQY

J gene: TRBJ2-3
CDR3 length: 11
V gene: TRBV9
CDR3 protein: ASSVGRSDTQY

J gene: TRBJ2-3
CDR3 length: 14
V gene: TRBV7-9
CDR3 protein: ASSPQTGTFTDTQY

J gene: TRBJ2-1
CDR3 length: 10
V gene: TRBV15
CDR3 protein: ATSRIINEQF

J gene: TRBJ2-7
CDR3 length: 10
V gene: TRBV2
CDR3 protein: ASSAVSSEQY

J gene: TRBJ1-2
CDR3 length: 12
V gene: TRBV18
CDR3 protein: ASSPGANNYGYT

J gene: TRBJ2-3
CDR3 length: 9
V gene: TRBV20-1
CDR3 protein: SARVLDTQY

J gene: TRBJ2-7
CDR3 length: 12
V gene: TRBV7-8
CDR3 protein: ASSKGTGTYEQY

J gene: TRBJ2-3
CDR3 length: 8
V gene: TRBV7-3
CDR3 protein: AQGANTQY

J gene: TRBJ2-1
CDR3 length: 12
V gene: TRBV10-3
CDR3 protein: AISSSGQRVEQF

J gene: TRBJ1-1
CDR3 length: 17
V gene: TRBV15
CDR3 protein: ATSRDLVSLGAGGIEAF

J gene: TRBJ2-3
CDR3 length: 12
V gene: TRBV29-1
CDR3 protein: SVENRGNTDTQY

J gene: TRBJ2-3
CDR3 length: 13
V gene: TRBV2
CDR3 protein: ASSGQQSPTDTQY

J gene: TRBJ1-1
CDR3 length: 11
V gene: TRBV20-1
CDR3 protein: SARSGRAAEAF

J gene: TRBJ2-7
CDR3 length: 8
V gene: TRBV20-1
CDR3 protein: SATLGEQY

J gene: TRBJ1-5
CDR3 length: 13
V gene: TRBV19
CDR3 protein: ASSILREGDSPQH

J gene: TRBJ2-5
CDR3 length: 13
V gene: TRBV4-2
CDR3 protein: ASSQEGHGFETQY

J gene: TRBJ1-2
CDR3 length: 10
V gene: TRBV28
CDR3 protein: ASSITGYGYT

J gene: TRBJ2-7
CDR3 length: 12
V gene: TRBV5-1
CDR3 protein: ASSSGPDSYEQY

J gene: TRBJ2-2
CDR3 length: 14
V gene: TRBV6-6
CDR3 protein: ASSYSFGDRAGELF

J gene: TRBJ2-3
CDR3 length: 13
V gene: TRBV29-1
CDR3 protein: SVWDRGRGTDTQY

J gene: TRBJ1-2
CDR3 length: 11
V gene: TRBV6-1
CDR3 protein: ASRDRRYYGYT

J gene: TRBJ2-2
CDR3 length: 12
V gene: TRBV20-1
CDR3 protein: SARVQRGGRELF

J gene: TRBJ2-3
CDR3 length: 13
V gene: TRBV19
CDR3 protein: ASSGHRGGTDTQY

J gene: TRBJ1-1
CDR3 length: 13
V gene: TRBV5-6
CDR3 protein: ASSSSHGEWTEAF

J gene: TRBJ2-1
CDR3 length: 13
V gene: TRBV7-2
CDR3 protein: ASSLVGISDNEQF

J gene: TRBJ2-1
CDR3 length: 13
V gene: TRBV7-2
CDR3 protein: ASSGPRGGYNEQF

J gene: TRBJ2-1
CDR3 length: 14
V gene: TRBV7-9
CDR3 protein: ASSAGLAGGPGEQF

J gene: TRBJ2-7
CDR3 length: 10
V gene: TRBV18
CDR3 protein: ASSPDRREQY

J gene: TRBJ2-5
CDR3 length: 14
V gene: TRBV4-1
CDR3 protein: ASSQATSGRQETQY

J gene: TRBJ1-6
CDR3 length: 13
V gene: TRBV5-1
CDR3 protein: ASSLVGGQNSPLH

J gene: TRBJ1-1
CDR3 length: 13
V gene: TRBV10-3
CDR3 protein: AISGADRGQEGAF

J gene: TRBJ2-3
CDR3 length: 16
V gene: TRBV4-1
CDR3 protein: ASSQDRFGRGAGDTQY

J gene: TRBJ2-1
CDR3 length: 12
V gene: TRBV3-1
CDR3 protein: ASSQGGNYNEQF

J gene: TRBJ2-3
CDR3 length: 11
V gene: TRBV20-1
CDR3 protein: SALGPSTDTQY

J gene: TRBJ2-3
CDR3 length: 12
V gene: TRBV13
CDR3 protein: ASSLRGGTDTQY

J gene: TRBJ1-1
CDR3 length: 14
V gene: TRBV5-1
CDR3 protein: ASSFRTGQQNTEAF

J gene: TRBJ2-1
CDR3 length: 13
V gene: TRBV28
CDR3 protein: ASSLLTSFSNEQF